A single sample is the source of the 25 T cell receptor beta chains below, sequenced in a study of blood T cell repertoires in COVID-19. The protocol was immunoSEQ multiplex PCR, while the TCRdb copy is restricted to in-frame clones and leaves out a portion. The sample lists about 270,000 clones, 80% to 85% occurring once. Sequenced: peripheral blood. Receptors originate from a woman aged 60-70 years with active or convalescent COVID-19.

DNA for the CDR3: TGTGCCAGCAGCTTAGACGTTGGACAGGGGCGGATCTATGGCTACACCTTC. Translation gives CASSLDVGQGRIYGYTF. The J gene is TRBJ1-2, the V gene TRBV7-3; TRBD1 matches 9 bases. The CDR3 spans 17 residues. CDR1 is SGHTA and CDR2 is FQGTGA in the germline V gene. J was trimmed by 4 bases and V by 2 bases; bases with no gene match: 11.

The V call is TRBV9, the J call TRBJ2-2; weak D call: TRBD1 (6 bases). The CDR3 runs 15 residues. V was cut by 0 bases and J by 4 bases, with 10 bases left in between. Looked up from germline, CDR1 is SGDLS and CDR2 is YYNGEE. CDR3 sequence: CASSVDRAGTGELFF. In DNA, the CDR3 is TGTGCCAGCAGCGTAGACAGGGCGGGCACCGGGGAGCTGTTTTTT.

DNA for the CDR3: TGTGCTAGTGGTTTTGGGACAGGGTCCGAGCAGTACTTC. Amino acids: CASGFGTGSEQYF. V and J are TRBV12-5 and TRBJ2-7; 9 bases agree with TRBD1. Germline V gives CDR1 LGHNT, CDR2 FRNRAP. J was trimmed by 6 bases and V by 3 bases; bases with no gene match: 3. The CDR3 covers 13 residues.

The chain uses TRBV7-2 and TRBJ1-1; D remains ambiguous. V lost 5 bases and J 1 base, leaving 11 bases between the germline ends. The germline CDR1 and CDR2 sequences are SGHTA and FQGNSA. The CDR3 is made up of 14 amino acids. In DNA form, the CDR3 reads TGTGCCAGCAGCCCAGCCCGGGGGAACACTGAAGCTTTCTTT. This sequence encodes CASSPARGNTEAFF.

V and J are TRBV6-6 and TRBJ2-5; tentative D call: TRBD2 (5 bases). V was pared by 0 bases and J by 1 base, with 9 bases between. This CDR3 contains 15 residues. Per germline, CDR1 MNHNY and CDR2 SVGAGI (reference sequence). The CDR3: CASSYSTSPQETQYF. CDR3 nucleotides: TGTGCCAGCAGTTACTCTACTAGTCCCCAAGAGACCCAGTACTTC.

This sequence joins TRBV7-9 and TRBJ1-2; D is ambiguous. The CDR3 covers 14 residues. Trimming stripped 7 bases from V and 3 bases from J, with 15 bases between. Germline CDR1 and CDR2: SEHNR and FQNEAQ (reference sequence). In DNA, the CDR3 is TGTGCCAGCACCAGTCTTCCGGGTGACTATGGCTACACCTTC. Its protein product is CASTSLPGDYGYTF.

V usage is TRBV19 and J usage is TRBJ1-3; a possible D gene is TRBD1 (6 bases). The length of the CDR3 is 15 residues. V lost 4 bases, J lost 0 bases, and 10 bases lay in between. Germline V lookup: CDR1 LNHDA, CDR2 SQIVND (reference sequence). In nucleotides, the CDR3 is TGTGCCAGTAGTAAGGACAGCAGCTCTGGAAACACCATATATTTT. Translation gives CASSKDSSSGNTIYF.

The V gene is TRBV5-1, the J gene TRBJ2-1, with TRBD2 matching 11 bases. Germline lookup yields CDR1 SGHRS and CDR2 YFSETQ. Trimming cost V 4 bases and J 5 bases; bases outside gene matches: 11. This CDR3 comprises 17 residues. Here the CDR3 DNA reads TGCGCCAGCAGCACGGATAGCGGACTAGCGGGTGACAATGAGCAGTTCTTC. This translates into CASSTDSGLAGDNEQFF. The entire variable domain, with the rest obtained from reference TRBV5-1 and TRBJ2-1, is as follows: KAGVTQTPRYLIKTRGQQVTLSCSPISGHRSVSWYQQTPGQGLQFLFEYFSETQRNKGNFPGRFSGRQFSNSRSEMNVSTLELGDSALYLCASSTDSGLAGDNEQFFGPGTRLTVL.

J is TRBJ1-2 and V is TRBV12-5; D might be TRBD1 (5 bases). Trimming removed 4 bases from V and 0 bases from J, with 18 bases in between. This CDR3 is 17 amino acids long. Germline CDR1 is LGHNT and CDR2 is FRNRAP. The CDR3 here is CASGYHRGRRPNYGYTF. The CDR3 region has the DNA TGTGCTAGTGGTTACCATAGGGGTAGGCGCCCTAACTATGGCTACACCTTC.

This rearrangement joins TRBV3-1 (or the pseudogene TRBV3-2) to TRBJ1-1, with TRBD1 matching over 7 bases. The CDR3 totals 14 residues. V lost 4 bases, J lost 3 bases, and 5 bases stayed unmatched. The germline CDR1 and CDR2 sequences are LGHDT and YNNKEL (reference sequence). DNA for the CDR3: TGTGCCAGCAGCCTACAGGGGCCCGACACTGAAGCTTTCTTT. This encodes CASSLQGPDTEAFF.

V is TRBV6-5 and J is TRBJ2-7, with a weak D call TRBD1 (6 bases). V was pared by 5 bases and J by 3 bases, with 11 bases between. This CDR3 spans 13 amino acids. Germline CDR1 and CDR2: MNHEY and SVGAGI. The CDR3 sequence is CASSKTGYYEQYF. The CDR3 coding sequence is TGTGCCAGCAGTAAGACAGGTTACTACGAGCAGTACTTC.

The chain combines TRBV4-2 with TRBJ2-7; 9 bases are a match to TRBD1. CDR3 length: 14 residues. V lost 5 bases and J lost 4; bases outside the gene matches: 6. From germline, CDR1 is LGHNA and CDR2 YNFKEQ. The CDR3 DNA sequence: TGTGCCAGCAGCTACCGGGACAGGGATTACGAGCAGTACTTC. This codes for CASSYRDRDYEQYF.

This sequence joins TRBV18 and TRBJ1-1; 7 bases are shared with TRBD1. J was trimmed by 1 base and V by 0 bases; bases with no gene match: 2. CDR1 KGHSH and CDR2 LQKENI come from the germline V gene. CDR3 length equals 15 residues. In DNA form, the CDR3 reads TGTGCCAGCTCACCACCGAACAGGGGGAACACTGAAGCTTTCTTT. Translating it yields CASSPPNRGNTEAFF.

This chain connects TRBV12-3 or TRBV12-4 to TRBJ2-7, with D perhaps matching TRBD1 (5 bases). The CDR3 totals 13 residues. Trimming removed 5 bases at V and 3 bases at J, with 11 bases between. CDR3 sequence: CASSPGHNYEQYF. In nucleotides, the CDR3 is TGTGCCAGCAGTCCTGGACATAACTACGAGCAGTACTTC.

V usage is TRBV18 and J usage is TRBJ1-3; 7 bases map to TRBD1. CDR1 is KGHSH and CDR2 is LQKENI in the germline V gene. CDR3 size: 14 residues. Trimming cost V 4 bases and J 6 bases; bases outside gene matches: 6. The CDR3 DNA reads TGTGCCAGCTCACAGGGGACAGCCGAAAACACCATATATTTT. As protein: CASSQGTAENTIYF.

The rearrangement joins TRBV4-2 to TRBJ2-5; 8 bases map to TRBD2. CDR3 length: 17 amino acids. Per germline, CDR1 LGHNA and CDR2 YNFKEQ. V lost 0 bases and J lost 1; bases outside the gene matches: 7. For the CDR3, the DNA is TGTGCCAGCAGCCAAGATTCACTAGCGGAGCTCCAAGAGACCCAGTACTTC. It codes for CASSQDSLAELQETQYF.

The chain uses TRBV25-1 and TRBJ2-7; 7 bases are shared with TRBD2. Germline CDR1 reads MGHDK; CDR2 reads SYGVNS. The CDR3 runs 14 residues. The V gene end was trimmed by 7 bases and the J gene end by 0 bases; junction bases not matched to a gene: 6. As DNA, the CDR3 is TGTGCCAGCATTGACGAGCGGGGCTCCTACGAGCAGTACTTC. Residues: CASIDERGSYEQYF.

The CDR3 here is CASRFNRDSSYEQYF. For the CDR3, the DNA is TGTGCCAGCAGATTCAACCGGGACAGCTCCTACGAGCAGTACTTC. The rearrangement links TRBV6-5 to TRBJ2-7, with TRBD1 matching over 7 bases. V was pared by 6 bases and J by 0 bases, with 8 bases of the junction left unmatched. The germline gives CDR1 MNHEY, CDR2 SVGAGI. The CDR3 extends over 15 amino acids.

This sequence joins TRBV7-3 and TRBJ2-5; 7 bases align to TRBD1. CDR3 length equals 13 residues. CDR1 and CDR2 (germline): SGHTA, FQGTGA. After removal of 1 base from V and 4 bases from J, the junction contained 0 bases not matched to a gene. CDR3 sequence: CASSLNRGETQYF. The DNA for the CDR3 is TGTGCCAGCAGCTTAAACAGGGGAGAGACCCAGTACTTC.

The J gene is TRBJ1-1, the V gene TRBV4-3; no clear D. Germline loops: CDR1 LGHNA, CDR2 YSLEER. CDR3 length: 14 residues. V lost 6 bases and J lost 11, with 22 bases in between. CDR3 bases: TGCGCCAGCAGGACTTCGGGAAGCCTGGAGAGGGCTTTCTTT. It yields the protein CASRTSGSLERAFF.

V is TRBV5-4 and J is TRBJ1-1; unclear D gene. The CDR3 totals 17 residues. The germline CDR1 and CDR2 sequences are SGHNT and YYREEE (reference sequence). V was cut by 1 base and J by 1 base, with 17 bases left in between. CDR3 sequence: CASSLTPGRPENTEAFF. The CDR3 bases are TGTGCCAGCAGCTTGACCCCCGGCAGGCCGGAGAACACTGAAGCTTTCTTT.

This clone was counted once. The V call is TRBV19, the J call TRBJ2-7; 11 bases map to TRBD1. The CDR3 spans 15 residues. Per germline, CDR1 LNHDA and CDR2 SQIVND (reference sequence). With 3 bases clipped from V and 2 bases from J, the junction kept 3 bases outside the gene matches. The CDR3 DNA reads as TGTGCCAGTAGTATCTCGGGACAGGGGGCCTACGAGCAGTACTTC. Protein: CASSISGQGAYEQYF.

This chain links TRBV18 with TRBJ2-1, with D hard to call. Germline values: CDR1 KGHSH, CDR2 LQKENI. This CDR3 has 12 residues. Trimming pared 0 bases from V and 10 bases from J, leaving 7 bases between. Written as DNA, the CDR3 is TGTGCCAGCTCACCACCGATCGGGGAGCAGTTCTTC. This codes for CASSPPIGEQFF.

This clone was seen only a few times. The V and J genes are TRBV6-5 and TRBJ2-7, with 9 nucleotides matching TRBD2. The CDR3 runs 13 residues. After removal of 6 bases from V and 3 bases from J, the junction contained 3 bases not matched to a gene. Per the germline V gene, CDR1 is MNHEY and CDR2 is SVGAGI. The chain's CDR3 is CASRVAGVYEQYF. The CDR3 DNA is TGTGCCAGCAGAGTAGCGGGGGTCTACGAGCAGTACTTC.

The rearrangement uses TRBV9 and TRBJ2-2, with 9 bases that match TRBD1. Germline loops: CDR1 SGDLS, CDR2 YYNGEE. V lost 0 bases, J lost 7 bases, and 4 bases stayed unmatched. There are 15 residues in the CDR3. CDR3 DNA sequence: TGTGCCAGCAGCGTAGGGGGACAGGGAATCGGGGAGCTGTTTTTT. Its protein is CASSVGGQGIGELFF. The whole variable domain, remainder taken from reference TRBV9 and TRBJ2-2, is DSGVTQTPKHLITATGQRVTLRCSPRSGDLSVYWYQQSLDQGLQFLIQYYNGEERAKGNILERFSAQQFPDLHSELNLSSLELGDSALYFCASSVGGQGIGELFFGEGSRLTVL.